This TCR beta chain was identified during a study of T cell repertoires in cytomegalovirus infection. Study-level background: Selection of CMV epitopes for the study included recently identified HLA-C-restricted and well-studied HLA-B-restricted ones. Indications came from public TCR beta signatures; they pointed to CMV infection and to a matching HLA type.

CDR1 is MDHEN, CDR2 SYDVKM, per germline. The J segment lost 3 bases and the V segment lost 2 bases, leaving 7 bases of the junction unmatched. This CDR3 contains 15 residues. One entry per CDR3 protein results from TCRdb running MiXCR on the reads. In the table there are about 500,000 distinct CDR3 sequences, about 33% of which are singletons. The study's findings and limits: CMV-specific HLA-C-restricted TCR beta clonotypes dominated the ex vivo response. CMV carriers with the relevant HLA were identified by cumulative public TCR beta family frequency.

About this clonotype itself: The antigen remains unidentified.

The sample in question was cultured PBMCs, obtained from culture after CMV antigen stimulation. The sequence was obtained from a human donor in good health (CMV status not recorded). Some clones in this sample may be carry-over from other donors' samples. The chain links TRBV28 to TRBJ2-7; 7 nucleotides align to TRBD2. DNA for the CDR3: TGTGCCAGCAGTTTACCTGGACTAGTTGGCTACGAGCAGTACTTC. It yields the protein CASSLPGLVGYEQYF.